This T cell receptor beta chain is from a study of regulatory T cells in long-lasting Graves disease. Study outcomes and limitations: Preferential use of TRBV28, TRBJ1-2 and TRBJ2-5 was seen in persistent disease. With a few thousand shared public clonotypes, persistent patients exceeded new patients, who shared more than 900.

A note on this clonotype: Antigen: not known.

Stated time point: newly diagnosed GD, antithyroid drugs for less than 3 months. Extracted PBMC RNA gave rise to the TCR library. The germline gives CDR1 MNHEY, CDR2 SVGEGT. The CDR3 is made up of 17 amino acids. Trimming shortened V by 11 bases and J by 6 bases, and 32 bases separated the two germline ends. Library construction for TCR beta used iRepertoire HTBI primers and Arm-PCR of CDR3 regions. TCRdb analysed the multiplex PCR reads with MiXCR anew, one entry per CDR3 protein. The repertoire holds some 410,000 distinct CDR3 sequences, with roughly 15% as singletons. This sample was also put to use in a study of T cells in Graves' hyperthyroidism and ophthalmopathy. That report adds: Most expanded thyroid clonotypes above 0.001 also appeared in blood. In the analysis, a 13 V-J model separated ophthalmopathy from stable hyperthyroidism.

The chain employs TRBV6-2 or TRBV6-3 and TRBJ2-7, with D perhaps assigned TRBD1 or TRBD2 (5 bases each). Sequencing was performed on peripheral blood mononuclear cells (PBMCs), taken at new diagnosis, from a patient treated with antithyroid drugs. This TCR derives from a woman aged 30 to 39 with Graves disease. The chain's CDR3 is CACNQKGRSRRLGEQYF. CDR3 in DNA: TGTGCCTGCAACCAAAAGGGACGCTCCCGTAGGCTAGGCGAGCAGTACTTC.